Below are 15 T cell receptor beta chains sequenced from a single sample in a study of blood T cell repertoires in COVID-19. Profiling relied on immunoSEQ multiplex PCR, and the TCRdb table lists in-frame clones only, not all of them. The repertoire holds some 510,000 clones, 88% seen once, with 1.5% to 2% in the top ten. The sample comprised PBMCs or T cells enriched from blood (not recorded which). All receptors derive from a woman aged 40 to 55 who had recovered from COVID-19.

The chain's CDR3 is CASKGQESSYNSPLHF. The CDR3 bases are TGTGCCAGTAAAGGACAGGAAAGCTCCTATAATTCACCCCTCCACTTT. The chain links TRBV19 to TRBJ1-6, with TRBD1 matching over 7 bases. The junction had 6 bases not matched to a gene; V was cut back by 7 bases and J by 0 bases. Germline CDR1 reads LNHDA; CDR2 reads SQIVND (reference sequence). This CDR3 region has 16 residues.

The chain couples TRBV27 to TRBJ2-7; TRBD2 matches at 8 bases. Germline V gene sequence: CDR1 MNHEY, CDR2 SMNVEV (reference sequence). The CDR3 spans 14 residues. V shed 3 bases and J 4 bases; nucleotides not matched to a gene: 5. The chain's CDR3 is CASSLAGGVYEQYF. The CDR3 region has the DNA TGTGCCAGCAGTTTGGCGGGGGGTGTGTACGAGCAGTACTTC.

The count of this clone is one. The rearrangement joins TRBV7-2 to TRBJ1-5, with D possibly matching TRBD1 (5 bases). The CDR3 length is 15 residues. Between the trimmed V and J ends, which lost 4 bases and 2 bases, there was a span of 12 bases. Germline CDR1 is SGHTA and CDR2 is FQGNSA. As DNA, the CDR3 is TGTGCCAGCAGCTCCGGATGGGGGGGCAATCAGCCCCAGCATTTT. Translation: CASSSGWGGNQPQHF.

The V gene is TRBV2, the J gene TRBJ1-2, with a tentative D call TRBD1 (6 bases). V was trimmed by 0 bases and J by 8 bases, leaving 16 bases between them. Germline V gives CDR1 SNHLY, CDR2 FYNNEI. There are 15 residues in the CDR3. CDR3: CASSEAGAVRAGYTF. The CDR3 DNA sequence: TGTGCCAGCAGTGAAGCGGGGGCCGTAAGGGCAGGCTACACCTTC.

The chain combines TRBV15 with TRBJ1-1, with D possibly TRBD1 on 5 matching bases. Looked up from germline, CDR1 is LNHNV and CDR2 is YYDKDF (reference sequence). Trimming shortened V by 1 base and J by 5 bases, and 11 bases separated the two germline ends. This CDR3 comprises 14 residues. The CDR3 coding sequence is TGTGCCACCAGCAGAGGCGGGGGGAAAACTGAAGCTTTCTTT. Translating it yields CATSRGGGKTEAFF.

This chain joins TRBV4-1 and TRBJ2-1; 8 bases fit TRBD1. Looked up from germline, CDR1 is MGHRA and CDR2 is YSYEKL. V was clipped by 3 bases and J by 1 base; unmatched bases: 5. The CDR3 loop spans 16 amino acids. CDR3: CASSQPNRGSYNEQFF. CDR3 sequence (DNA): TGCGCCAGCAGCCAGCCAAACAGGGGGTCCTACAATGAGCAGTTCTTC.

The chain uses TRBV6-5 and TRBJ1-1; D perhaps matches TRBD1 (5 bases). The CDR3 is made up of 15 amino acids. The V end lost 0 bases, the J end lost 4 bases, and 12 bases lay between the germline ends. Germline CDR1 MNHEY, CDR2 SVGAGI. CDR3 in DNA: TGTGCCAGCAGTTACTCGGGGGGGTTAGGCACTGAAGCTTTCTTT. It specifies CASSYSGGLGTEAFF.

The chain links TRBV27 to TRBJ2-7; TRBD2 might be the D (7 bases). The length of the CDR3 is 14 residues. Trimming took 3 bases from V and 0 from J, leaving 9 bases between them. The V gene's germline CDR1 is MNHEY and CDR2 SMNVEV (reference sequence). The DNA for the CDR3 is TGTGCCAGCAGTTTGGGGGGGCCCTCCTACGAGCAGTACTTC. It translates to CASSLGGPSYEQYF.

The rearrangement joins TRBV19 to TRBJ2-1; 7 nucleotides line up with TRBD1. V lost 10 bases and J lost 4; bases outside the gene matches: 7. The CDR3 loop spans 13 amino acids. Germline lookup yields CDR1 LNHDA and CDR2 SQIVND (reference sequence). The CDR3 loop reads CATGDSKYNEQFF. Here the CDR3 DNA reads TGTGCCACAGGGGACAGCAAATACAATGAGCAGTTCTTC.

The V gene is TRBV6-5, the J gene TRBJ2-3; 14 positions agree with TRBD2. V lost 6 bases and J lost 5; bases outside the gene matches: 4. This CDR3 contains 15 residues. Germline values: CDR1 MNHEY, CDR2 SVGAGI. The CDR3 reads CASSRLAGGEDTQYF. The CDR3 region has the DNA TGTGCCAGCAGCCGACTAGCGGGAGGGGAAGATACGCAGTATTTT.

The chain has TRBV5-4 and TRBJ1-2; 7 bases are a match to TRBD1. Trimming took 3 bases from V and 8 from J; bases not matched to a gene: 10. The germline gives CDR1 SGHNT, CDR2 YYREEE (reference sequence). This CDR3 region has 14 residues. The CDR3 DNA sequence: TGTGCCAGCAGCTCGGACAGGATGGTAAGGGGCTACACCTTC. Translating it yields CASSSDRMVRGYTF.

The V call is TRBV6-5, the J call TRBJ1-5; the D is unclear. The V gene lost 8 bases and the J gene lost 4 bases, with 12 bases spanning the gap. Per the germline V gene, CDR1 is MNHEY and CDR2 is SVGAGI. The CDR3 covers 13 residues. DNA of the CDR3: TGTGCCAGCTCTATCTTGCGGAATCAGCCCCAGCATTTT. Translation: CASSILRNQPQHF.

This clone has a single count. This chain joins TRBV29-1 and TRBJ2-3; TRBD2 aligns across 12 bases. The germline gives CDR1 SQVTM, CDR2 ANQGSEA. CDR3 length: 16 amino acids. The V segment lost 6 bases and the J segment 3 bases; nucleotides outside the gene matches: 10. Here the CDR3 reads CSVRRTSGTPTDTQYF. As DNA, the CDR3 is TGCAGCGTCCGACGGACTAGCGGGACACCGACAGATACGCAGTATTTT.

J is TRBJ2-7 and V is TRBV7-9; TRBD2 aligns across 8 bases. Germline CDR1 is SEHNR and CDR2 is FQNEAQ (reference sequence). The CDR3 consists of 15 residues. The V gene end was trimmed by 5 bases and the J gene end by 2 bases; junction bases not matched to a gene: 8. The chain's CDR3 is CASSPAGEGTYEQYF. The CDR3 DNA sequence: TGTGCCAGCAGCCCAGCGGGGGAAGGGACCTACGAGCAGTACTTC.

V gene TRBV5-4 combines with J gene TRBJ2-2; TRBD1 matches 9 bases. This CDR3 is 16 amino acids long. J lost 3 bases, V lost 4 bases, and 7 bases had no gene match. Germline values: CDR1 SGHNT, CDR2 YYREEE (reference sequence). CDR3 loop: CASSTYRGRDTGELFF. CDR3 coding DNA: TGTGCCAGCAGCACCTACAGGGGGCGCGACACCGGGGAGCTGTTTTTT. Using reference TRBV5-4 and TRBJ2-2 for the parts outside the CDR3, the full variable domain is ETGVTQSPTHLIKTRGQQVTLRCSSQSGHNTVSWYQQALGQGPQFIFQYYREEENGRGNFPPRFSGLQFPNYSSELNVNALELDDSALYLCASSTYRGRDTGELFFGEGSRLTVL.